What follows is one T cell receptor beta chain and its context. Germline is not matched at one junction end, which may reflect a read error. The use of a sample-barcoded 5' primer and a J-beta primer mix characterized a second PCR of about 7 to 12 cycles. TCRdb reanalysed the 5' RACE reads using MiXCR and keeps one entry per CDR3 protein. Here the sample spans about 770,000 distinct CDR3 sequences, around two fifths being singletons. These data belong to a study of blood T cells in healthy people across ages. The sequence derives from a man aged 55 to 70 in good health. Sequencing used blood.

The CDR3 loop is CASSRGLAVVLYNKQFF. CDR3 nucleotide sequence: TGCGCCAGCAGCCGCGGACTAGCGGTGGTCCTCTACAATAAGCAGTTCTTC. The V gene is TRBV4-1, the J gene TRBJ2-1; 10 bases align to TRBD2. Germline V gene data show CDR1 as MGHRA and CDR2 as YSYEKL. There are 17 residues in the CDR3.